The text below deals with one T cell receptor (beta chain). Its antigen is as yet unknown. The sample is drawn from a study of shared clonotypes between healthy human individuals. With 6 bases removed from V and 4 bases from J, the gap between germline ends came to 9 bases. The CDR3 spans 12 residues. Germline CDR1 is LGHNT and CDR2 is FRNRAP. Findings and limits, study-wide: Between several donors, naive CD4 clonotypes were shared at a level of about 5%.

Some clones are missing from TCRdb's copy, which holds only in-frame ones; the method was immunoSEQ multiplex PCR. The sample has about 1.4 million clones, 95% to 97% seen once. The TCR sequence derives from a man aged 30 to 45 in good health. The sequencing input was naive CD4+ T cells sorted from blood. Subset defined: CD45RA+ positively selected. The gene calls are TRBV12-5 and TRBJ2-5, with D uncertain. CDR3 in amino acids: CASGSTRETQYF. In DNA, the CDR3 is TGTGCTAGTGGCTCCACACGAGAGACCCAGTACTTC. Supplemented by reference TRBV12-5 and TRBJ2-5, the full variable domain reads DARVTQTPRHKVTEMGQEVTMRCQPILGHNTVFWYRQTMMQGLELLAYFRNRAPLDDSGMPKDRFSAEMPDATLATLKIQPSEPRDSAVYFCASGSTRETQYFGPGTRLLVL.